This T cell receptor (beta chain) was captured by sequencing in a study of T cell responses to AZD1222 COVID-19 vaccine. Overall study findings and caveats: Vaccine-associated CD4 TCRs ranged over spike, dominating at 160-218 and 743-854. With two AZD1222 doses given, Spike-specific TCR breadth and depth both rose. Reportedly, nearly half of unique spike TCRs recognized epitopes outside B.1.351/B.1.1.7 mutations. The sample set comprised mostly white British donors with more females, and clonal diversity was possibly underestimated.

In the case of this clone: Its antigen is as yet unknown.

The CDR3 loop spans 11 amino acids. CDR1 SEHNR and CDR2 FQNEAQ come from the germline V gene (reference sequence). Trimming pared 2 bases from V and 8 bases from J, leaving 4 bases between. The protocol was immunoSEQ multiplex PCR, while the TCRdb copy is restricted to in-frame clones and leaves out a portion. The sample lists approximately 150,000 clones; 80% to 90% were seen once. The clonotype comes from an adult in good health. V gene TRBV7-9 combines with J gene TRBJ2-1; D gene unclear. The sequencing used peripheral blood, collected on day 0 of AZD1222 vaccination. The DNA for the CDR3 is TGTGCCAGCAGCTTAACGGATGAGCAGTTCTTC. Translated, it gives CASSLTDEQFF.